This T cell receptor beta chain is from a study of T cell repertoires in cytomegalovirus infection. Study-level findings and limits: Cumulative public TCR beta family frequency identified carriers of CMV plus the relevant HLA.

One entry per CDR3 protein, called by TCRdb with MiXCR from the reads. This table has 300,000 to 400,000 distinct CDR3 sequences, roughly 25% appearing once. Germline V CDR1 and CDR2: LNHDA, SQIVND (reference sequence). The V and J ends lost 3 bases and 3 bases respectively, with 8 bases between them. The CDR3 is 14 residues long. Comments on this clonotype: Its antigen is unknown.

The gene calls are TRBV19 and TRBJ2-2; weak D call: TRBD1 (5 bases). The specimen was cultured PBMCs, collected from culture after CMV antigen stimulation. This receptor was obtained from a human donor in good health (CMV status not recorded). Some clones in this sample may be carry-over from other donors' samples. The CDR3 spells CASSIQGDTGELFF. The DNA for the CDR3 is TGTGCCAGTAGTATTCAGGGTGACACCGGGGAGCTGTTTTTT.